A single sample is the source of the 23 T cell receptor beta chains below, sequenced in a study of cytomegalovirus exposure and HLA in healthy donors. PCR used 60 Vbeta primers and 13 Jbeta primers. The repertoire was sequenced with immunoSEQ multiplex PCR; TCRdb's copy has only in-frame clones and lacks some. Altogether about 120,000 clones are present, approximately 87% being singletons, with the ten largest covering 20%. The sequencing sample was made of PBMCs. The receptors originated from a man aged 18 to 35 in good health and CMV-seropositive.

For the CDR3, the DNA is TGTGCCAGTAGTATAGTATCCCCCCTGACAGGGGGATGGTACGAGCAGTACTTC. Protein: CASSIVSPLTGGWYEQYF. This rearrangement joins TRBV19 to TRBJ2-7; the match to TRBD1 covers 9 bases. Germline V gives CDR1 LNHDA, CDR2 SQIVND (reference sequence). Unmatched junction bases numbered 14, after V lost 1 base and J lost 4 bases. This CDR3 is 18 amino acids long.

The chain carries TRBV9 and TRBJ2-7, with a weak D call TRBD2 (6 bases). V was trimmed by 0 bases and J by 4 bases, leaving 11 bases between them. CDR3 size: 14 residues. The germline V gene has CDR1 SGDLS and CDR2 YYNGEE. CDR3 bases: TGTGCCAGCAGCGTAGCCAGTGGGACTTACGAGCAGTACTTC. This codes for CASSVASGTYEQYF.

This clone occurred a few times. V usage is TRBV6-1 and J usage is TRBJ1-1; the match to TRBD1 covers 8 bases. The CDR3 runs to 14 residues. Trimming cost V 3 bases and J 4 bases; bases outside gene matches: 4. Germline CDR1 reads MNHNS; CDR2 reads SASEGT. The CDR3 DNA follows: TGTGCCAGCAGTGATCAGGGGGCTGTCACTGAAGCTTTCTTT. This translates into CASSDQGAVTEAFF.

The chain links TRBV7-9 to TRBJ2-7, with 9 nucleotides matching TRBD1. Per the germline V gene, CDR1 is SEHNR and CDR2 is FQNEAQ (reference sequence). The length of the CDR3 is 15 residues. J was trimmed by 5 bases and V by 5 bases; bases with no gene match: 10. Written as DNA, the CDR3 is TGTGCCAGCAGCCCCCGGGGACAGGGAACCCACGAGCAGTACTTC. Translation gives CASSPRGQGTHEQYF.

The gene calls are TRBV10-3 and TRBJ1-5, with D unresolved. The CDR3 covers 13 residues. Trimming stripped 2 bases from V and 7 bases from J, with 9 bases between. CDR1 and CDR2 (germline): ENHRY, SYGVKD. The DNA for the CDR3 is TGTGCCATCAGTGAGAATCGGGGACAGCCCCAGCATTTT. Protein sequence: CAISENRGQPQHF.

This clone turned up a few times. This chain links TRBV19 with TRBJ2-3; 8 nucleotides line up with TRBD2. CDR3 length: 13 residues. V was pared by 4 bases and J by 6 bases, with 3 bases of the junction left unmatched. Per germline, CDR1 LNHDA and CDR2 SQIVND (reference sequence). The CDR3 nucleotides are TGTGCCAGTAGTAGCAGCGGGGGCGATACGCAGTATTTT. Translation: CASSSSGGDTQYF.

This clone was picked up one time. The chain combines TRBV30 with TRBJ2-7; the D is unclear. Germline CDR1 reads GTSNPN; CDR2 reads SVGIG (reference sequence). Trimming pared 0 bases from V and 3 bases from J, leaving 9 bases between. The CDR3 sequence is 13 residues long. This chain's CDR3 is CAWSVQNSYEQYF. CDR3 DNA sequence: TGTGCCTGGAGTGTACAGAACAGCTACGAGCAGTACTTC.

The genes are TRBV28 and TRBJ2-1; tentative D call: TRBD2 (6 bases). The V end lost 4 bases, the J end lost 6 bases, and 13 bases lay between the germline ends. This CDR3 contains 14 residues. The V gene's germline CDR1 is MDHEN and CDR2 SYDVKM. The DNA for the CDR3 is TGTGCCAGCAGTTCATACGGGGGTGCCAATGAGCAGTTCTTC. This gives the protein CASSSYGGANEQFF.

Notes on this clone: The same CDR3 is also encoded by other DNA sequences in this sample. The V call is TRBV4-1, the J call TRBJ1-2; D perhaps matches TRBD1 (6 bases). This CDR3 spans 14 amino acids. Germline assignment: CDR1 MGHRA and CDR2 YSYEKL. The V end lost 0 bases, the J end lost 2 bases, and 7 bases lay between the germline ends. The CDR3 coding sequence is TGCGCCAGCAGCCAAGACAGGGGAAACTATGGCTACACCTTC. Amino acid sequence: CASSQDRGNYGYTF.

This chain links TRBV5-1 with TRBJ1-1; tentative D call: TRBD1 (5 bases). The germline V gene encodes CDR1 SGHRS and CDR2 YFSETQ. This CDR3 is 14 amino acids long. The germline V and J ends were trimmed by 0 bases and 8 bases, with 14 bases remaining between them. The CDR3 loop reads CASSLDFGASEAFF. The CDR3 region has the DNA TGCGCCAGCAGCTTGGATTTTGGGGCATCCGAAGCTTTCTTT.

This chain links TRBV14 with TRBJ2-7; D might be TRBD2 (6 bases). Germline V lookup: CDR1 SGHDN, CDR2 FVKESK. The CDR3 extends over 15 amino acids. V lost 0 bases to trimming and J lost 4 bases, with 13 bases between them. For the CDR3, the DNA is TGTGCCAGCAGCCAAGATGGAGGGGACGTGTACGAGCAGTACTTC. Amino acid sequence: CASSQDGGDVYEQYF.

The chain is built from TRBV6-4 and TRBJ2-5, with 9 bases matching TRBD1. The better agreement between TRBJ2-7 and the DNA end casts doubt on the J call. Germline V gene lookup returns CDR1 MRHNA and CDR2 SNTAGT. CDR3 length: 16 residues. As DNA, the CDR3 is TGTGCCAGCACCGACTCCAGGGGACAGGGATCCTACGAGCAGTACTTC. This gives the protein CASTDSRGQGSYEQYF.

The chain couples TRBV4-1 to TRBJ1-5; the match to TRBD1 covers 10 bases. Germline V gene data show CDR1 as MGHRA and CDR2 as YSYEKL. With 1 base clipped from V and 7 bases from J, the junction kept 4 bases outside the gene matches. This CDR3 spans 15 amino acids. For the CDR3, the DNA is TGCGCCAGCAGCCAAGTGACAGGGGGCCAACAGCCCCAGCATTTT. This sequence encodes CASSQVTGGQQPQHF.

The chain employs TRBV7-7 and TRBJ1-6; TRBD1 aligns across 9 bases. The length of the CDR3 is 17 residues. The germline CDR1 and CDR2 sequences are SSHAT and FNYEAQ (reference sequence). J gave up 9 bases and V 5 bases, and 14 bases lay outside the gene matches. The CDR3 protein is CASSLSTGGAEISPLHF. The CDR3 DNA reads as TGTGCCAGCAGCCTGAGTACAGGGGGCGCCGAAATTTCACCCCTCCACTTT. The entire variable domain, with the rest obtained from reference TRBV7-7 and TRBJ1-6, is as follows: GAGVSQSPRYKVTKRGQDVTLRCDPISSHATLYWYQQALGQGPEFLTYFNYEAQPDKSGLPSDRFSAERPEGSISTLTIQRTEQRDSAMYRCASSLSTGGAEISPLHFGNGTRLTVT.

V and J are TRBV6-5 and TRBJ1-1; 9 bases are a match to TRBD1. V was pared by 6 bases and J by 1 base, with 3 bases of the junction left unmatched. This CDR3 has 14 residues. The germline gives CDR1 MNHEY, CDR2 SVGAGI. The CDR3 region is CASSRQGGNTEAFF. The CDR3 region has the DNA TGTGCCAGCAGCCGACAGGGGGGGAACACTGAAGCTTTCTTT.

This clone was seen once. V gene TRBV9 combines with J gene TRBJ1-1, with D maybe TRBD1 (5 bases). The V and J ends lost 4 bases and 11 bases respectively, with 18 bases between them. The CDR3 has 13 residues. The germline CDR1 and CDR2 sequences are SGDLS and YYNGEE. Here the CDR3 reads CASSPTPDKVAFF. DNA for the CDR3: TGTGCCAGCAGCCCTACCCCGGACAAAGTGGCTTTCTTT.

The CDR3 reads CASSQEGQVYGYTF. CDR3 coding DNA: TGCGCCAGCAGCCAAGAGGGACAGGTATATGGCTACACCTTC. The chain carries TRBV4-1 and TRBJ1-2, with TRBD1 identical over 8 bases. The CDR3 extends over 14 amino acids. With 0 bases clipped from V and 5 bases from J, the junction kept 2 bases outside the gene matches. CDR1 is MGHRA, CDR2 YSYEKL, per germline.

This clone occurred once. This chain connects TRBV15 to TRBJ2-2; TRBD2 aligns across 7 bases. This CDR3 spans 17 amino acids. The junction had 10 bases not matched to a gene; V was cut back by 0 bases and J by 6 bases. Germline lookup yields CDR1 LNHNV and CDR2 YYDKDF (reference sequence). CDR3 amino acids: CATSRESSGGWAGELFF. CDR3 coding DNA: TGTGCCACCAGCAGAGAGTCTAGCGGTGGGTGGGCCGGGGAGCTGTTTTTT.

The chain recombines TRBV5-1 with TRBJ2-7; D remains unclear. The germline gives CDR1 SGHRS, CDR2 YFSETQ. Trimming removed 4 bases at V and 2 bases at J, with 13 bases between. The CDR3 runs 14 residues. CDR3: CASSPRVNAYEQYF. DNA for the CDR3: TGCGCCAGCAGCCCTCGGGTTAACGCCTACGAGCAGTACTTC.

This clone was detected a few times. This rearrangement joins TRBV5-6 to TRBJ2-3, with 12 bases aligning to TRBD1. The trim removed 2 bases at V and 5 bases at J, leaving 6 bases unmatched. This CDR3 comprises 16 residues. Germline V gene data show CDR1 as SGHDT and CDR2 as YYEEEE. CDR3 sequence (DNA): TGTGCCAGCAGCTTCGTCGGGACAGGGGGCTTAGATACGCAGTATTTT. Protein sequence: CASSFVGTGGLDTQYF.

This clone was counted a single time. CDR3 sequence: CATSSTFGFSNQPQHF. CDR3 nucleotide sequence: TGTGCCACCAGCAGCACTTTCGGGTTTAGCAATCAGCCCCAGCATTTT. This sequence joins TRBV15 and TRBJ1-5; D is uncertain. V lost 3 bases to trimming and J lost 0 bases, with 12 bases between them. Germline V gene data show CDR1 as LNHNV and CDR2 as YYDKDF (reference sequence). The CDR3 runs to 16 residues.

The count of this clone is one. The CDR3 region is CASSLAGAPDTQYF. The CDR3 DNA sequence: TGTGCCAGCAGCTTAGCGGGGGCCCCCGATACGCAGTATTTT. The chain combines TRBV7-7 with TRBJ2-3; TRBD1 might be the D (6 bases). There are 14 residues in the CDR3. The V end lost 0 bases, the J end lost 6 bases, and 10 bases lay between the germline ends. Germline V gives CDR1 SSHAT, CDR2 FNYEAQ (reference sequence).

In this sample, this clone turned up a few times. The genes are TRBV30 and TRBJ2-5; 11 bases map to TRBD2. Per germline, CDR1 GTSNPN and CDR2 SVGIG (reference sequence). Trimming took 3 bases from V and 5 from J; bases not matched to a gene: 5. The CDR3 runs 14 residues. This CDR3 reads CAWSLASGGETQYF. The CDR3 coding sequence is TGTGCCTGGAGCCTCGCTAGCGGGGGGGAGACCCAGTACTTC. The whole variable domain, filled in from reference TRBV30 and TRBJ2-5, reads SQTIHQWPATLVQPVGSPLSLECTVEGTSNPNLYWYRQAAGRGLQLLFYSVGIGQISSEVPQNLSASRPQDRQFILSSKKLLLSDSGFYLCAWSLASGGETQYFGPGTRLLVL.